One sample yielded the 22 T cell receptor beta chains listed below, sequenced in a study of T-cell reconstitution after alpha-beta-depleted transplantation in children. Preparing the TCRbeta library involved the use of unique molecular identifiers. TCRdb analysed the PCR reads with MiXCR anew, one entry per CDR3 protein. The table includes 600,000 to 800,000 distinct CDR3 sequences, less than 15% detected once. Sequencing used PBMCs, obtained before TCRalphabeta/CD19-depleted stem cell transplant. These receptors were obtained from a girl aged 2 to 10 with congenital amegakaryocytic thrombocytopenia, due to receive a stem cell transplant.

Ten or more counts support this clonotype. The chain couples TRBV2 to TRBJ2-3; D gene uncertain. V shed 3 bases and J shed 11 bases, with 3 bases lying between them. Germline assignment: CDR1 SNHLY and CDR2 FYNNEI. The length of the CDR3 is 9 residues. The CDR3: CASSDRQYF. DNA for the CDR3: TGTGCCAGCAGTGACAGGCAGTATTTT. The full variable domain, in which reference TRBV2 and TRBJ2-3 provide the parts outside the CDR3, is EPEVTQTPSHQVTQMGQEVILRCVPISNHLYFYWYRQILGQKVEFLVSFYNNEISEKSEIFDDQFSVERPDGSNFTLKIRSTKLEDSAMYFCASSDRQYFGPGTRLTVL.

This rearrangement joins TRBV10-1 to TRBJ2-7, with 9 nucleotides matching TRBD1. V dropped 10 bases and J dropped 2; count of bases not matched to a gene: 9. In germline, CDR1 is WNHNN, CDR2 SYGVQD (reference sequence). This CDR3 region has 14 residues. The CDR3 coding sequence is TGCGCCAACACCGGGACAGGGCCTCCCTACGAGCAGTACTTC. Amino acid sequence: CANTGTGPPYEQYF.

The V call is TRBV18, the J call TRBJ2-5; D gene unclear. The V end was cut by 1 base, the J end by 5 bases, with 5 bases between. CDR1 is KGHSH, CDR2 LQKENI, per germline. This CDR3 has 12 amino acids. The CDR3 coding sequence is TGTGCCAGCTCACCACGAGTCGAGACCCAGTACTTC. Encoded protein: CASSPRVETQYF.

The genes are TRBV28 and TRBJ2-1, with 8 bases fitting TRBD2. The CDR3 covers 17 residues. Germline CDR1 reads MDHEN; CDR2 reads SYDVKM. J gave up 9 bases and V 3 bases, and 16 bases lay outside the gene matches. The CDR3 nucleotides are TGTGCCAGCAGTTTTCTCGAGTGGGTCGACGGGGGGGGTGAGCAGTTCTTC. As protein: CASSFLEWVDGGGEQFF.

This clonotype was found many times. The chain is built from TRBV5-1 and TRBJ2-1; 10 nucleotides align to TRBD2. The trim removed 1 base at V and 6 bases at J, leaving 7 bases unmatched. From germline, CDR1 is SGHRS and CDR2 YFSETQ. CDR3 length: 16 residues. CDR3 sequence: CASSLPTSGASNEQFF. CDR3 coding DNA: TGCGCCAGCAGCTTGCCAACTAGCGGGGCCTCCAATGAGCAGTTCTTC.

This sequence joins TRBV20-1 and TRBJ2-3, with TRBD2 matching over 7 bases. The CDR3 has 16 residues. Germline loops: CDR1 DFQATT, CDR2 SNEGSKA (reference sequence). Germline trimming cut 5 bases from V and 0 bases from J; bases unmatched to any gene: 11. CDR3 residues: CSAWNWDYASTDTQYF. CDR3 nucleotide sequence: TGCAGTGCTTGGAACTGGGACTACGCGAGCACAGATACGCAGTATTTT.

This clonotype showed up many times. In nucleotides, the CDR3 is TGTGCCAGCAGTGAAGGAAGGGATGAGCAGTTCTTC. Protein product: CASSEGRDEQFF. The V gene is TRBV6-1, the J gene TRBJ2-1; D not resolved. Trimming cost V 1 base and J 8 bases, with 6 bases left between them. The germline CDR1 and CDR2 sequences are MNHNS and SASEGT. This CDR3 region has 12 residues.

This clonotype appeared many times. The chain combines TRBV21-1 with TRBJ2-1; the D call in the table, TRBD2, was not verified against the DNA. TRBV21-1 is a recognized pseudogene. CDR3 length: 19 amino acids. CDR3 loop: CASSKRTRLLEVGRTEQFF. CDR3 nucleotide sequence: TGTGCCAGCAGCAAAAGGACCCGCCTTTTGGAGGTTGGACGGACCGAGCAGTTCTTC.

This sequence joins TRBV28 and TRBJ2-3; D is ambiguous. CDR3 length equals 13 residues. V gave up 3 bases and J gave up 2 bases, with 6 bases separating them. The germline CDR1 and CDR2 sequences are MDHEN and SYDVKM. CDR3 DNA: TGTGCCAGCAGTTTTCACCACACAGATACGCAGTATTTT. This translates into CASSFHHTDTQYF.

The chain combines TRBV11-2 with TRBJ2-4; TRBD1 agrees at 7 bases. This CDR3 is 17 amino acids long. V was pared by 5 bases and J by 0 bases, with 10 bases of the junction left unmatched. Germline CDR1 and CDR2: SGHAT and FQNNGV. For the CDR3, the DNA is TGTGCCAGCAGCCCGGGAAGGGGGCCCGTAGCCAAAAACATTCAGTACTTC. Translation gives CASSPGRGPVAKNIQYF.

V usage is TRBV25-1 and J usage is TRBJ1-1, with no clear D. The germline V and J ends were trimmed by 4 bases and 1 base, with 10 bases remaining between them. The germline V gene encodes CDR1 MGHDK and CDR2 SYGVNS. This CDR3 spans 14 amino acids. The CDR3 DNA follows: TGTGCCAGCAGTGGACAATACTCGAACACTGAAGCTTTCTTT. Translating gives CASSGQYSNTEAFF.

This clonotype was counted only a few times. The chain combines TRBV6-2 or TRBV6-3 with TRBJ2-2; 8 positions agree with TRBD1. The CDR3 covers 14 residues. Per germline, CDR1 MNHEY and CDR2 SVGEGT. After removal of 4 bases from V and 7 bases from J, the junction contained 5 bases not matched to a gene. The CDR3 reads CASSLDREVGELFF. The CDR3 DNA is TGTGCCAGCAGTTTGGACAGGGAGGTCGGGGAGCTGTTTTTT.

The chain is built from TRBV3-1 and TRBJ2-7, with 7 nucleotides matching TRBD1. Germline V gives CDR1 LGHDT, CDR2 YNNKEL (reference sequence). V shed 0 bases, J shed 7 bases, and the junction held 3 bases outside the gene matches. The CDR3 covers 13 residues. CDR3 in DNA: TGTGCCAGCAGCCAAGAGTACAGGGGAGAGCAGTACTTC. Encoded protein: CASSQEYRGEQYF.

This clonotype was counted ten times or more. The chain joins TRBV12-3 or TRBV12-4 to TRBJ2-2; D gene uncertain. The CDR3 has 13 amino acids. With 6 bases removed from V and 4 bases from J, the gap between germline ends came to 9 bases. The DNA of the CDR3 is TGTGCCAGCAGCCAAGACTTCACCGGGGAGCTGTTTTTT. The encoded protein is CASSQDFTGELFF.

The chain carries TRBV7-8 and TRBJ1-4; 9 bases match TRBD1. Germline CDR1 SGHVS, CDR2 FQNEAQ. The CDR3 loop spans 15 amino acids. Unmatched junction bases numbered 7, after V lost 5 bases and J lost 6 bases. CDR3 protein: CASSTRDRVDEKLFF. In nucleotides, the CDR3 is TGTGCCAGCAGCACCCGGGACAGGGTTGATGAAAAACTGTTTTTT.

This chain links TRBV3-1 with TRBJ2-1, with TRBD2 matching over 9 bases. The junction had 10 bases not matched to a gene; V was cut back by 3 bases and J by 7 bases. The CDR3 sequence is 16 residues long. Germline CDR1 is LGHDT and CDR2 is YNNKEL (reference sequence). For the CDR3, the DNA is TGTGCCAGCAGCCACATGGGAAGCGGGAGGATTAATGAGCAGTTCTTC. Its protein is CASSHMGSGRINEQFF.

The chain couples TRBV10-3 to TRBJ2-1, with no clear D. This CDR3 has 12 residues. The V end was cut by 2 bases, the J end by 7 bases, with 6 bases between. Germline CDR1 is ENHRY and CDR2 is SYGVKD. The CDR3: CAISEGANEQFF. CDR3 bases: TGTGCCATCAGTGAGGGAGCGAATGAGCAGTTCTTC.

The rearrangement uses TRBV5-1 and TRBJ2-4; no firm D call. The CDR3 runs to 15 residues. Deletions cut 0 bases from V and 9 bases from J, with 16 bases between. The germline V gene encodes CDR1 SGHRS and CDR2 YFSETQ. As DNA, the CDR3 is TGCGCCAGCAGCTTGGAATCGCAGGCGTCTCGCATTCAGTACTTC. This gives the protein CASSLESQASRIQYF. Together with reference TRBV5-1 and TRBJ2-4, the CDR3 gives the full variable domain: KAGVTQTPRYLIKTRGQQVTLSCSPISGHRSVSWYQQTPGQGLQFLFEYFSETQRNKGNFPGRFSGRQFSNSRSEMNVSTLELGDSALYLCASSLESQASRIQYFGAGTRLSVL.

The gene calls are TRBV20-1 and TRBJ1-1; perhaps TRBD1 as D (5 bases). V lost 6 bases to trimming and J lost 3 bases, with 17 bases between them. CDR1 and CDR2 (germline): DFQATT, SNEGSKA (reference sequence). The CDR3 is made up of 14 amino acids. CDR3 residues: CSAMTGRLDTEAFF. For the CDR3, the DNA is TGCAGTGCCATGACGGGGCGCTTAGACACTGAAGCTTTCTTT.

This clonotype has ten or more counts. This chain links TRBV5-1 with TRBJ2-5; possibly TRBD1 for D (6 bases). Germline CDR1 reads SGHRS; CDR2 reads YFSETQ. V was trimmed by 4 bases and J by 0 bases, leaving 10 bases between them. The CDR3 is 14 amino acids. Written as DNA, the CDR3 is TGCGCCAGCAGCCCGAGGACAGACCAAGAGACCCAGTACTTC. It encodes CASSPRTDQETQYF. Together with reference TRBV5-1 and TRBJ2-5, the CDR3 gives the full variable domain: KAGVTQTPRYLIKTRGQQVTLSCSPISGHRSVSWYQQTPGQGLQFLFEYFSETQRNKGNFPGRFSGRQFSNSRSEMNVSTLELGDSALYLCASSPRTDQETQYFGPGTRLLVL.

With respect to this clonotype: The junction departs from the called germline gene at one end, perhaps through a read error. The chain joins TRBV28 to TRBJ2-1; 11 bases agree with TRBD2. CDR1 and CDR2 (germline): MDHEN, SYDVKM. This CDR3 region has 15 residues. CDR3 amino acids: CASSLALAGGNGQFF. The CDR3 nucleotides read TGTGCCAGCAGTTTAGCCCTAGCGGGAGGCAATGGGCAGTTCTTC. The variable domain in full, completed from reference TRBV28 and TRBJ2-1, reads DVKVTQSSRYLVKRTGEKVFLECVQDMDHENMFWYRQDPGLGLRLIYFSYDVKMKEKGDIPEGYSVSREKKERFSLILESASTNQTSMYLCASSLALAGGNGQFFGPGTRLTVL.

This clonotype has more than one count but fewer than ten. The gene calls are TRBV27 and TRBJ2-5, with D possibly TRBD2 on 6 matching bases. The ends were cut back, 8 bases at V and 2 bases at J, with 18 bases in the middle. The CDR3 spans 15 residues. Germline CDR1 is MNHEY and CDR2 is SMNVEV (reference sequence). CDR3 sequence: CASPNLLALQETQYF. The CDR3 region has the DNA TGTGCCAGCCCCAACCTCCTAGCGTTGCAAGAGACCCAGTACTTC.